Each of the 25 T cell receptor beta chains below was sequenced from the same sample in a study of blood T cell repertoires in COVID-19. The assay was immunoSEQ multiplex PCR, and TCRdb's table has in-frame clones only and misses some. The repertoire holds about 150,000 clones, with around 74% as singletons. Sequencing was done on a sample of peripheral blood. These receptor sequences come from a woman aged 80 or over with acute or convalescent COVID-19.

This chain connects TRBV5-1 to TRBJ1-1, with D unresolved. Germline CDR1 is SGHRS and CDR2 is YFSETQ. The length of the CDR3 is 15 residues. V lost 0 bases to trimming and J lost 1 base, with 10 bases between them. The CDR3 region is CASSLDRVGNTEAFF. The CDR3 bases are TGCGCCAGCAGCTTGGACCGGGTGGGGAACACTGAAGCTTTCTTT.

This chain uses TRBV19 with TRBJ2-3; TRBD2 might be the D (7 bases). V was clipped by 9 bases and J by 2 bases, with 18 bases between them. The CDR3 runs 15 residues. Looked up from germline, CDR1 is LNHDA and CDR2 is SQIVND (reference sequence). The CDR3: CASQGGGRYTDTQYF. Written as DNA, the CDR3 is TGTGCCAGCCAAGGGGGGGGGCGGTACACAGATACGCAGTATTTT.

This chain joins TRBV10-3 and TRBJ1-1; D ambiguous. This CDR3 has 13 amino acids. Germline values: CDR1 ENHRY, CDR2 SYGVKD. V was cut by 7 bases and J by 0 bases, with 9 bases left in between. The CDR3 nucleotides read TGTGCCATCAAGGAGCGACTGAACACTGAAGCTTTCTTT. Translating it yields CAIKERLNTEAFF.

In this sample, this clone turned up a few times. CDR3: CASSSTVNTEAFF. Written as DNA, the CDR3 is TGTGCCAGCAGTTCCACAGTGAACACTGAAGCTTTCTTT. V and J are TRBV27 and TRBJ1-1, with D unresolved. V lost 4 bases and J lost 0, with 6 bases in between. This CDR3 is built from 13 residues. In germline, CDR1 is MNHEY, CDR2 SMNVEV (reference sequence).

The chain joins TRBV5-1 to TRBJ2-3, with TRBD2 identical over 12 bases. The germline V gene encodes CDR1 SGHRS and CDR2 YFSETQ. The CDR3 has 17 amino acids. Losses at the gene ends were 3 bases for V and 2 bases for J; bases not matched to a gene: 7. CDR3 in amino acids: CASSSYGTSGYTDTQYF. DNA for the CDR3: TGCGCCAGCAGCTCATACGGGACTAGCGGGTACACAGATACGCAGTATTTT.

A few counts support this clone. This sequence joins TRBV6-5 and TRBJ2-3; possibly TRBD1 for D (5 bases). With 7 bases removed from V and 2 bases from J, the gap between germline ends came to 13 bases. Germline V gene data show CDR1 as MNHEY and CDR2 as SVGAGI. The CDR3 extends over 14 amino acids. The CDR3 loop reads CASIEPGHTDTQYF. In DNA, the CDR3 is TGTGCCAGCATCGAACCAGGGCACACAGATACGCAGTATTTT.

The gene calls are TRBV14 and TRBJ1-2; D gene ambiguous. CDR3 length: 12 residues. V lost 1 base, J lost 8 bases, and 8 bases lay in between. Germline V gene data show CDR1 as SGHDN and CDR2 as FVKESK. This CDR3 reads CASSQGGYGYTF. DNA for the CDR3: TGTGCCAGCAGCCAAGGAGGGTACGGCTACACCTTC. The full variable domain, its missing parts supplied by reference TRBV14 and TRBJ1-2, is EAGVTQFPSHSVIEKGQTVTLRCDPISGHDNLYWYRRVMGKEIKFLLHFVKESKQDESGMPNNRFLAERTGGTYSTLKVQPAELEDSGVYFCASSQGGYGYTFGSGTRLTVV.

The chain has TRBV27 and TRBJ1-5; no firm D call. V gave up 7 bases and J gave up 5 bases, with 15 bases separating them. CDR3 length: 14 amino acids. Germline assignment: CDR1 MNHEY and CDR2 SMNVEV (reference sequence). The CDR3 region is CASTLRPRDQPQHF. DNA of the CDR3: TGTGCCAGCACCCTCCGCCCTCGCGATCAGCCCCAGCATTTT.

This rearrangement joins TRBV7-9 to TRBJ2-3; 12 nucleotides line up with TRBD1. Unmatched junction bases numbered 10, after V lost 5 bases and J lost 4 bases. The germline gives CDR1 SEHNR, CDR2 FQNEAQ (reference sequence). This CDR3 has 17 amino acids. In DNA, the CDR3 is TGTGCCAGCAGCCCGGGACAGGGGGCATTTCTGGCAGATACGCAGTATTTT. This translates into CASSPGQGAFLADTQYF.

This clone is a singleton in its sample. V usage is TRBV9 and J usage is TRBJ2-6; 8 bases line up with TRBD2. The CDR3 covers 18 residues. CDR1 is SGDLS and CDR2 is YYNGEE in the germline V gene. With 3 bases clipped from V and 0 bases from J, the junction kept 8 bases outside the gene matches. CDR3 protein: CASSAFREGPSGANVLTF. CDR3 coding DNA: TGTGCCAGCAGCGCGTTCCGGGAGGGACCCTCTGGGGCCAACGTCCTGACTTTC.

V is TRBV11-1 and J is TRBJ1-1, with D tentatively TRBD1 (5 bases). Trimming shortened V by 3 bases and J by 1 base, and 15 bases separated the two germline ends. The CDR3 covers 16 residues. Germline values: CDR1 SGHAT, CDR2 FQDESV (reference sequence). CDR3 nucleotides: TGTGCCAGCAGCTTTGTAGGGGTGAGAGGGAACACTGAAGCTTTCTTT. The encoded protein is CASSFVGVRGNTEAFF.

The gene calls are TRBV27 and TRBJ1-5; D is uncertain. In germline, CDR1 is MNHEY, CDR2 SMNVEV (reference sequence). V lost 5 bases and J 4 bases, leaving 12 bases between the germline ends. This CDR3 is built from 14 residues. The CDR3 bases are TGTGCCAGCAGTATACGGGGTCTAAATCAGCCCCAGCATTTT. Translating it yields CASSIRGLNQPQHF.

The chain employs TRBV5-8 and TRBJ2-1, with 9 bases that match TRBD2. This CDR3 spans 15 amino acids. The V segment lost 2 bases and the J segment 0 bases; nucleotides outside the gene matches: 0. Per the germline V gene, CDR1 is SGHTS and CDR2 is YDEGEE. The CDR3: CASSFSGSSYNEQFF. The CDR3 coding sequence is TGTGCCAGCAGCTTTAGCGGGAGCTCCTACAATGAGCAGTTCTTC.

This clone was seen a few times. This chain links TRBV7-2 with TRBJ1-5; the D gene is possibly TRBD1 (5 bases). V lost 1 base, J lost 7 bases, and 11 bases lay in between. Per the germline V gene, CDR1 is SGHTA and CDR2 is FQGNSA. This CDR3 region has 14 residues. The CDR3 protein is CASSLVQGKQPQHF. In nucleotides, the CDR3 is TGTGCCAGCAGCTTAGTCCAGGGTAAACAGCCCCAGCATTTT.

The rearrangement uses TRBV29-1 and TRBJ2-7; TRBD2 might be the D (5 bases). V shed 4 bases and J shed 1 base, with 14 bases lying between them. CDR1 is SQVTM and CDR2 is ANQGSEA in the germline V gene. The CDR3 contains 14 residues. The CDR3 DNA is TGCAGCGTTGCGAACCACGGGGAGTCCTACGAGCAGTACTTC. Translation: CSVANHGESYEQYF.

The V gene is TRBV5-6, the J gene TRBJ1-4, with 9 nucleotides matching TRBD1. CDR3 size: 16 residues. V was clipped by 4 bases and J by 4 bases; unmatched bases: 8. The germline V gene encodes CDR1 SGHDT and CDR2 YYEEEE. The DNA for the CDR3 is TGTGCCAGCAGCAGGCTGGGGGACAGGGTTAATGAAAAACTGTTTTTT. It codes for CASSRLGDRVNEKLFF.

The V and J genes are TRBV13 and TRBJ2-2; 11 nucleotides agree with TRBD1. Trimming cost V 6 bases and J 7 bases; bases outside gene matches: 10. Germline V gene data show CDR1 as PRHDT and CDR2 as FYEKMQ (reference sequence). This CDR3 spans 16 amino acids. For the CDR3, the DNA is TGTGCCAGCAGTTTCACTGGGACAGGGGGGATCGGGGAGCTGTTTTTT. This sequence encodes CASSFTGTGGIGELFF.

V and J are TRBV11-1 and TRBJ2-7; TRBD1 might be the D (6 bases). V was trimmed by 5 bases and J by 2 bases, leaving 13 bases between them. Germline loops: CDR1 SGHAT, CDR2 FQDESV (reference sequence). The CDR3 has 14 residues. CDR3 protein: CASSHRTETYEQYF. CDR3 coding DNA: TGTGCCAGCAGCCATCGGACAGAGACCTACGAGCAGTACTTC.

The J gene is TRBJ1-4, the V gene TRBV13; tentatively, D is TRBD1 (5 bases). The CDR3 length is 15 residues. The germline V gene encodes CDR1 PRHDT and CDR2 FYEKMQ (reference sequence). Between the trimmed V and J ends, which lost 4 bases and 7 bases, there was a span of 16 bases. The CDR3 loop is CASSSRDYRGEKLFF. For the CDR3, the DNA is TGTGCCAGCAGCTCCCGGGACTATAGGGGTGAAAAACTGTTTTTT. Looking up the rest from reference TRBV13 and TRBJ1-4 gives the full variable domain: AAGVIQSPRHLIKEKRETATLKCYPIPRHDTVYWYQQGPGQDPQFLISFYEKMQSDKGSIPDRFSAQQFSDYHSELNMSSLELGDSALYFCASSSRDYRGEKLFFGSGTQLSVL.

The chain uses TRBV5-1 and TRBJ1-1; 10 positions match TRBD1. Germline CDR1 and CDR2: SGHRS and YFSETQ. The V and J ends lost 5 bases and 6 bases, in that order; junction bases with no gene match: 4. This CDR3 spans 13 amino acids. In nucleotides, the CDR3 is TGCGCCAGCAGACCGGGACAGGGGTCTGAAGCTTTCTTT. Protein: CASRPGQGSEAFF.

CDR3 in amino acids: CASSPGGRIKEEKLFF. In DNA, the CDR3 is TGTGCCAGCTCACCAGGTGGGAGGATTAAAGAAGAAAAACTGTTTTTT. This chain links TRBV18 with TRBJ1-4; D unclear. This CDR3 comprises 16 residues. Trimming left V 2 bases short and J 8 bases short, with 18 bases between. Germline assignment: CDR1 KGHSH and CDR2 LQKENI.

This clone appeared a few times. V usage is TRBV29-1 and J usage is TRBJ1-4; 10 nucleotides agree with TRBD1. The ends lost 7 bases at V and 0 bases at J; junction bases unmatched: 5. The germline V gene encodes CDR1 SQVTM and CDR2 ANQGSEA. The CDR3 has 15 residues. CDR3 loop: CSDPDRGTTNEKLFF. CDR3 sequence (DNA): TGCAGCGACCCGGACAGGGGGACAACTAATGAAAAACTGTTTTTT. The variable domain in full, with the rest retrieved from reference TRBV29-1 and TRBJ1-4, is SAVISQKPSRDICQRGTSLTIQCQVDSQVTMMFWYRQQPGQSLTLIATANQGSEATYESGFVIDKFPISRPNLTFSTLTVSNMSPEDSSIYLCSDPDRGTTNEKLFFGSGTQLSVL.

The V call is TRBV5-1, the J call TRBJ1-1, with 9 bases fitting TRBD1. V gave up 4 bases and J gave up 1 base; unmatched junction bases: 5. Looked up from germline, CDR1 is SGHRS and CDR2 is YFSETQ. This CDR3 spans 15 amino acids. The DNA of the CDR3 is TGCGCCAGCAGCACATTGACAGGGGGGAACACTGAAGCTTTCTTT. Translating it yields CASSTLTGGNTEAFF.

This chain uses TRBV5-1 with TRBJ1-2; maybe TRBD1 (6 bases). The CDR3 has 14 residues. Germline V gives CDR1 SGHRS, CDR2 YFSETQ. V dropped 4 bases and J dropped 2 bases, with 12 bases sitting between them. The CDR3: CASSKETGNYGYTF. The CDR3, as DNA: TGCGCCAGCAGCAAAGAAACAGGGAACTATGGCTACACCTTC.

The J gene is TRBJ1-2, the V gene TRBV6-6, with a tentative D call TRBD1 (6 bases). The germline gives CDR1 MNHNY, CDR2 SVGAGI (reference sequence). CDR3 length equals 15 residues. V lost 2 bases to trimming and J lost 8 bases, with 18 bases between them. As DNA, the CDR3 is TGTGCCAGCAGTTACGCAGGGACAACTTATAGCGGCTACACCTTC. It codes for CASSYAGTTYSGYTF.